This TCR beta chain was documented in a study of blood T cells in healthy people across ages. Study as a whole: Roughly one uniquely barcoded beta molecule per two T cells was captured.

V was shortened by 6 bases and J by 5 bases, with 14 bases between the two germline ends. The CDR3 consists of 15 residues. The second PCR ran roughly 6 to 12 cycles with a sample-barcoded 5' primer and J-beta primers. The study obtained at least 2.5 million CDR3-containing paired-end reads from every sample. TCRdb called the 5' RACE reads again in MiXCR, with one record for every CDR3 protein. The sample gives some 1.5 million distinct CDR3 sequences, approximately 43% of which show up once; 4% is in the top ten. This chain uses TRBV12-3 or TRBV12-4 with TRBJ1-6; D gene unclear. The sequence came from a woman younger than 35 in good health. Sequencing was performed on blood. CDR3 sequence (DNA): TGTGCCAGCAGACCAAGGGAGGTGGATAATTCACCCCTCCACTTT. It specifies CASRPREVDNSPLHF.